This T cell receptor (beta chain) is from a study of PD-L1 blockade in urothelial cancer. Overall study findings and caveats: The study found that durable-benefit patients expanded tumor-associated blood clones more at 3 weeks.

Measured with immunoSEQ multiplex PCR; TCRdb has only the in-frame clones, and not every one. The table lists 90,000 to 120,000 clones, about 91% of them singletons. This clone was observed a handful of times. No antigen is known for it. The input for sequencing was PBMCs, taken around atezolizumab (anti-PD-L1) treatment. This sequence was found in a woman older than 75 with urothelial cancer.

Here the CDR3 reads CASSAGPQQFF. The DNA for the CDR3 is TGTGCCAGCAGCGCAGGGCCTCAGCAGTTCTTC. The J gene is TRBJ2-1, the V gene TRBV14, with a weak D call TRBD1 (5 bases). The V and J ends lost 5 bases and 11 bases respectively, with 10 bases between them. The CDR3 totals 11 residues. Germline CDR1 reads SGHDN; CDR2 reads FVKESK.